The sequence of this T cell receptor (beta chain) was determined in a study of blood T cell repertoires in COVID-19. Study details: Samples representing acute and convalescent COVID-19 were sourced from the United States, Italy and Spain.

Data came from immunoSEQ multiplex PCR; TCRdb stores just in-frame clones and leaves some out. The table has about 140,000 clones, approximately 84% seen once. The CDR3 loop spans 15 amino acids. V was clipped by 1 base and J by 0 bases, with 9 bases between them. Germline V gene sequence: CDR1 SGHTA, CDR2 FQGNSA. V gene TRBV7-2 combines with J gene TRBJ1-1, with D tentatively TRBD1 (5 bases). The receptor was isolated from a woman of 80 years or more in a cohort sampled during active or convalescent COVID-19. Sequenced sample: peripheral blood. The CDR3 spells CASSLVGGMNTEAFF. CDR3 DNA sequence: TGTGCCAGCAGCTTAGTGGGGGGAATGAACACTGAAGCTTTCTTT.